These T cell receptor beta chains were read from a single sample in a study of blood T cell repertoires in COVID-19. Profiled with immunoSEQ multiplex PCR; TCRdb holds only in-frame clones, not every one. The sample has around 56,000 clones; about 84% are singletons. The sample comprised peripheral blood. The receptors stem from a man in his sixties with acute or convalescent COVID-19. Each CDR3 is given with its conserved first and last residue. The D gene is left open where the match is weak.

j_gene | v_gene | d_gene | CDR3aa
TRBJ1-1 | TRBV14 | TRBD1 | CASSRITGVGHTEAFF
TRBJ2-1 | TRBV3-1/TRBV3-2 | . | CASSQVNTMRHNEQFF
TRBJ2-3 | TRBV29-1 | TRBD1 | CSVSGTGGDTQYF
TRBJ2-2 | TRBV5-6 | TRBD1 | CASSLGWDRGPGELFF
TRBJ1-2 | TRBV7-8 | . | CASSLAGGGRNYGYTF
TRBJ2-3 | TRBV6-6 | . | CASSTAGKSTDTQYF
TRBJ2-7 | TRBV11-2 | TRBD2 | CASSLDPGGNSYEQYF
TRBJ2-4 | TRBV9 | TRBD2 | CASSVGGTGTSGELAKNIQYF
TRBJ2-5 | TRBV28 | TRBD2 | CASSLSIAGPQETQYF
TRBJ2-3 | TRBV28 | . | CASSLSLHTQYF
TRBJ2-7 | TRBV7-9 | . | CASSLSSYEQYF
TRBJ1-1 | TRBV5-1 | . | CASSGRGRADTEAFF
TRBJ2-1 | TRBV28 | . | CASRTRTTYNEQFF
TRBJ2-1 | TRBV29-1 | TRBD2 | CSVGRLARNEQFF
TRBJ2-7 | TRBV28 | TRBD1 | CASGYSRTGPVEQYF
TRBJ2-2 | TRBV29-1 | TRBD1 | CSVARPGQGAGGELFF
TRBJ1-1 | TRBV19 | . | CASSPEREVTEAFF